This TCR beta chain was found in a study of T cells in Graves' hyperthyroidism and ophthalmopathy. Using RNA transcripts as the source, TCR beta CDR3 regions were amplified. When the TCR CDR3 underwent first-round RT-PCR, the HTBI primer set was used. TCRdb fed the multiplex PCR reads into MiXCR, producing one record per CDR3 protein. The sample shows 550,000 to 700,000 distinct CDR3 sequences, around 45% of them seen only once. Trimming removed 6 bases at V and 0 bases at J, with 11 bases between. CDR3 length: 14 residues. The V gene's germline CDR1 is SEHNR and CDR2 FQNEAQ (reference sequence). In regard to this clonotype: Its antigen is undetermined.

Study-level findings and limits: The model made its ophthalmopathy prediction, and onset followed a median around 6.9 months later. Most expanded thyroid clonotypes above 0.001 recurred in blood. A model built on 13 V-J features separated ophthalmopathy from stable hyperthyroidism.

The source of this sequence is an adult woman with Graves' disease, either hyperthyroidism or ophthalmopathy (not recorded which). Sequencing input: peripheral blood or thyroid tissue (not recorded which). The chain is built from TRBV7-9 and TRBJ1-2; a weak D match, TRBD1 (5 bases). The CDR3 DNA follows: TGTGCCAGCAGTGACAGCGACTCTAACTATGGCTACACCTTC. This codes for CASSDSDSNYGYTF.